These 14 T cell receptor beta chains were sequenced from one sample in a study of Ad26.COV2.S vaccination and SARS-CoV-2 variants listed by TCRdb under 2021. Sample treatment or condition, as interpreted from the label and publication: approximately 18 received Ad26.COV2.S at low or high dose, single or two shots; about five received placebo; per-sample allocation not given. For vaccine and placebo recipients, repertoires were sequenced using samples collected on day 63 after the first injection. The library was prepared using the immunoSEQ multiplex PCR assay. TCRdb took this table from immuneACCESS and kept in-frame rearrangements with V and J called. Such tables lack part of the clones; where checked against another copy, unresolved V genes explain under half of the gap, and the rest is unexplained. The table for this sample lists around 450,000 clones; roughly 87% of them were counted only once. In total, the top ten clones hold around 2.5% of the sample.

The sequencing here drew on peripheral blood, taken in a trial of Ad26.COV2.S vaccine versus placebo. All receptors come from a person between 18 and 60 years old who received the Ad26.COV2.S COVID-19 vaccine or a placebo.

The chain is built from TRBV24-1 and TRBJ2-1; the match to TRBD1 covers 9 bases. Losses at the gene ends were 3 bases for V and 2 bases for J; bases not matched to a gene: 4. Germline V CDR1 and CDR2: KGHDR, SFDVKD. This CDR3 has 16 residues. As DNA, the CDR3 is TGTGCCACCAGTGATCCCCGGACAGGGGCCTACAATGAGCAGTTCTTC. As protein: CATSDPRTGAYNEQFF.

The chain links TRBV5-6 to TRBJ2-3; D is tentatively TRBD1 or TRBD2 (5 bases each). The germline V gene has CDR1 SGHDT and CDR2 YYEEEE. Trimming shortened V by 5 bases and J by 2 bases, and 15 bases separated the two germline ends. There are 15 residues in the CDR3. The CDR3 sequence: CASRSGTRATDTQYF. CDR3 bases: TGTGCCAGCAGGTCCGGGACGAGGGCCACAGATACGCAGTATTTT.

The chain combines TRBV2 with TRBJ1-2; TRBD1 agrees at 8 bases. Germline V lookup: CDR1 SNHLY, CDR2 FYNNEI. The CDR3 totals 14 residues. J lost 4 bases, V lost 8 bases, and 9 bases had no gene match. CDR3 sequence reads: CASDRQGPGYGYTF. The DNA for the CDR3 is TGTGCCAGCGACCGACAGGGGCCGGGCTATGGCTACACCTTC.

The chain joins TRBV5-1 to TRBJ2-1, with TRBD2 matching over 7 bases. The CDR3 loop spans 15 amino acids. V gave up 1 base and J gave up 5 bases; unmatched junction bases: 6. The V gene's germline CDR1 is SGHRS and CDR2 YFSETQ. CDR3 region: CASSLMASGNNEQFF. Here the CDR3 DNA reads TGCGCCAGCAGCTTGATGGCTAGCGGAAACAATGAGCAGTTCTTC.

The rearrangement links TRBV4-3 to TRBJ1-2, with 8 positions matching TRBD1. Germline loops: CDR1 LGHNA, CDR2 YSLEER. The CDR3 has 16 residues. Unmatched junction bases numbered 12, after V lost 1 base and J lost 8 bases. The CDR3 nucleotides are TGCGCCAGCAGCCAAGGGTGGCAGGGGGCTATCGGCGGCTACACCTTC. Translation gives CASSQGWQGAIGGYTF.

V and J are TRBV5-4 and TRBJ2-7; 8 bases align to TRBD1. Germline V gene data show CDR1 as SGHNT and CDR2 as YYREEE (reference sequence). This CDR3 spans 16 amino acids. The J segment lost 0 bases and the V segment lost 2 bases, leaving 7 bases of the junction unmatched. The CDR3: CASSFDRGYGSYEQYF. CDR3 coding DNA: TGTGCCAGCAGCTTCGACAGGGGTTATGGCTCCTACGAGCAGTACTTC. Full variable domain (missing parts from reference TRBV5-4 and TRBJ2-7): ETGVTQSPTHLIKTRGQQVTLRCSSQSGHNTVSWYQQALGQGPQFIFQYYREEENGRGNFPPRFSGLQFPNYSSELNVNALELDDSALYLCASSFDRGYGSYEQYFGPGTRLTVT.

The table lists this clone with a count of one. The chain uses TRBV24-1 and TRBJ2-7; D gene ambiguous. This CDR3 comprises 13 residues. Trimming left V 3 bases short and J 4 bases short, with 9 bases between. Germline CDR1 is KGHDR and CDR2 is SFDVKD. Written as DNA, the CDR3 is TGTGCCACCAGTGATCCGGACGTGTACGAGCAGTACTTC. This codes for CATSDPDVYEQYF.

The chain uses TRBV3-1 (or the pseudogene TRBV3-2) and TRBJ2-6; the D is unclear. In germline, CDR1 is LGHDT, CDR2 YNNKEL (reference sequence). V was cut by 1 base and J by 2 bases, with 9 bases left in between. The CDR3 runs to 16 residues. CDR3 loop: CASSQVGRAGANVLTF. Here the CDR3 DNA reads TGTGCCAGCAGCCAAGTGGGAAGGGCTGGGGCCAACGTCCTGACTTTC.

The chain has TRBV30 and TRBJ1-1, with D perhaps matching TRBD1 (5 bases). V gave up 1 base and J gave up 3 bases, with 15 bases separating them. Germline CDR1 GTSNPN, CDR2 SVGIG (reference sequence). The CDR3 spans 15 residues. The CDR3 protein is CAWSEGTTLHTEAFF. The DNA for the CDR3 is TGTGCCTGGAGTGAGGGGACTACCCTACACACTGAAGCTTTCTTT.

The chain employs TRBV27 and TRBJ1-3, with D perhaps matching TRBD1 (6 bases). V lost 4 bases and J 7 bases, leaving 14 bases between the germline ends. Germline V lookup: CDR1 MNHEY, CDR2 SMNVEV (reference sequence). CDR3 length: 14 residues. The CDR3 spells CASSSAGARNTIYF. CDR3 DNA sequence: TGTGCCAGCAGTTCTGCGGGGGCGCGCAACACCATATATTTT.

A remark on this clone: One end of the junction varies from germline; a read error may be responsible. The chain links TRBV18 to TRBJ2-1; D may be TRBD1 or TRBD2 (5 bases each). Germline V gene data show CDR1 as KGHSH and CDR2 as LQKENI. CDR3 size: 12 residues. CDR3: CASSPPGRPKVF. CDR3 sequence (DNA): TGTGCCAGCTCACCACCGGGACGGCCGAAGGTCTTC. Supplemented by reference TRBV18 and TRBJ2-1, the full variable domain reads NAGVMQNPRHLVRRRGQEARLRCSPMKGHSHVYWYRQLPEEGLKFMVYLQKENIIDESGMPKERFSAEFPKEGPSILRIQQVVRGDSAAYFCASSPPGRPKVFGPGTRLTVL.

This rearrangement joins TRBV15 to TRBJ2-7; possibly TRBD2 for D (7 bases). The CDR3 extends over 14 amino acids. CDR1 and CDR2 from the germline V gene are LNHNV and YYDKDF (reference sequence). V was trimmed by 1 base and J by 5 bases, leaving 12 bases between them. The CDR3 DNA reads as TGTGCCACCAGCAGAGGGGCGGGGGCGGACGAGCAGTACTTC. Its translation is CATSRGAGADEQYF. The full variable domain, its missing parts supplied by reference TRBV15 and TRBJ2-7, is DAMVIQNPRYQVTQFGKPVTLSCSQTLNHNVMYWYQQKSSQAPKLLFHYYDKDFNNEADTPDNFQSRRPNTSFCFLDIRSPGLGDTAMYLCATSRGAGADEQYFGPGTRLTVT.

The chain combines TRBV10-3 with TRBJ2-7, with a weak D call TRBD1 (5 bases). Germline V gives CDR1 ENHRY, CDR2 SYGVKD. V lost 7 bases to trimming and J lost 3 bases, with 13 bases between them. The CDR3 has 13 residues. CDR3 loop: CAIKPQGIYEQYF. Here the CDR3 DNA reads TGTGCCATCAAACCCCAGGGAATCTACGAGCAGTACTTC.

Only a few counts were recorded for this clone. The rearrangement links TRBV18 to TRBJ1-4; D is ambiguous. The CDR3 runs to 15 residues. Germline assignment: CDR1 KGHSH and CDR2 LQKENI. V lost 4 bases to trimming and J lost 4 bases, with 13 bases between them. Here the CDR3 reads CASSRFGSFNEKLFF. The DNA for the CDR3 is TGTGCCAGCTCACGTTTCGGCAGTTTTAATGAAAAACTGTTTTTT.